A single sample is the source of the 21 T cell receptor beta chains below, sequenced in a study of blood T cell repertoires in COVID-19. Libraries were prepared by immunoSEQ multiplex PCR; TCRdb keeps only in-frame clonotypes and omits some of them. The data contain around 340,000 clones, about nine tenths of them singletons. Sequencing input: peripheral blood. These receptors were taken from a woman in her fifties or sixties with COVID-19, enrolled during active disease.

The chain carries TRBV6-5 and TRBJ1-4, with a weak D call TRBD1 (5 bases). The CDR3 is made up of 14 amino acids. Germline CDR1 MNHEY, CDR2 SVGAGI. V was shortened by 5 bases and J by 5 bases, with 12 bases between the two germline ends. The CDR3 spells CASSRDRSNEKLFF. Written as DNA, the CDR3 is TGTGCCAGCAGTCGCGACAGATCGAATGAAAAACTGTTTTTT.

DNA of the CDR3: TGTGCCAGCAGCGTAGACAGGGGGCATAATAACTATGGCTACACCTTC. As protein: CASSVDRGHNNYGYTF. The chain combines TRBV9 with TRBJ1-2, with 9 bases fitting TRBD1. Germline CDR1 is SGDLS and CDR2 is YYNGEE. V lost 0 bases and J lost 1; bases outside the gene matches: 4. The CDR3 is 16 amino acids.

The chain employs TRBV5-4 and TRBJ2-1, with 10 nucleotides matching TRBD1. Germline loops: CDR1 SGHNT, CDR2 YYREEE (reference sequence). This CDR3 is 17 amino acids long. V lost 4 bases, J lost 2 bases, and 9 bases stayed unmatched. CDR3 in DNA: TGTGCCAGCAGCAAGAAGACAGGGGGCGGCACCTACAATGAGCAGTTCTTC. It codes for CASSKKTGGGTYNEQFF.

This chain uses TRBV4-1 with TRBJ2-7, with D perhaps matching TRBD2 (6 bases). This CDR3 is built from 15 residues. Trimming cost V 1 base and J 2 bases, with 12 bases left between them. Germline CDR1 reads MGHRA; CDR2 reads YSYEKL. DNA for the CDR3: TGCGCCAGCAGCCAAGGCGGGGTACTTGCCTACGAGCAGTACTTC. Encoded protein: CASSQGGVLAYEQYF.

This chain links TRBV9 with TRBJ1-1, with no clear D. Trimming left V 0 bases short and J 0 bases short, with 9 bases between. CDR3 length: 15 residues. The germline CDR1 and CDR2 sequences are SGDLS and YYNGEE. The CDR3 DNA reads TGTGCCAGCAGCGTAGGGGTCGGGGTGAACACTGAAGCTTTCTTT. Its protein product is CASSVGVGVNTEAFF.

This clone occurred a few times. The J gene is TRBJ1-2, the V gene TRBV5-5; weak D call: TRBD1 (5 bases). CDR1 and CDR2 from the germline V gene are SGHKS and YYEKEE (reference sequence). The germline V and J ends were trimmed by 4 bases and 0 bases, with 13 bases remaining between them. The CDR3 has 15 amino acids. The CDR3 coding sequence is TGTGCCAGCAGCAAAAGCAGGGTAACTAACTATGGCTACACCTTC. Protein sequence: CASSKSRVTNYGYTF. The full variable domain, in which reference TRBV5-5 and TRBJ1-2 provide the parts outside the CDR3, is DAGVTQSPTHLIKTRGQQVTLRCSPISGHKSVSWYQQVLGQGPQFIFQYYEKEERGRGNFPDRFSARQFPNYSSELNVNALLLGDSALYLCASSKSRVTNYGYTFGSGTRLTVV.

The chain couples TRBV7-2 to TRBJ2-2, with a tentative D call TRBD2 (7 bases). The V and J ends lost 3 bases and 0 bases respectively, with 11 bases between them. CDR1 and CDR2 (germline): SGHTA, FQGNSA. The CDR3 is 16 amino acids. The DNA for the CDR3 is TGTGCCAGCAGCTTTGGGAGGGGGTCGAACACCGGGGAGCTGTTTTTT. Its protein is CASSFGRGSNTGELFF.

J is TRBJ1-2 and V is TRBV19; D may be TRBD1 (5 bases). Trimming left V 8 bases short and J 7 bases short, with 17 bases between. The germline V gene has CDR1 LNHDA and CDR2 SQIVND (reference sequence). The CDR3 sequence is 13 residues long. The CDR3 protein is CASRPTGLRGYTF. The CDR3 bases are TGTGCCAGTCGACCTACAGGTTTACGTGGCTACACCTTC.

The gene calls are TRBV15 and TRBJ1-1; possible D gene TRBD1, 6 bases. The CDR3 totals 16 residues. V dropped 3 bases and J dropped 8 bases, with 22 bases sitting between them. Germline loops: CDR1 LNHNV, CDR2 YYDKDF (reference sequence). The DNA for the CDR3 is TGTGCCACCAGCAGCTGGGGGGGGCCTGGGGGCCTGGAAGCTTTCTTT. Amino acid sequence: CATSSWGGPGGLEAFF.

This chain joins TRBV6-5 and TRBJ1-5; 7 bases fit TRBD1. The length of the CDR3 is 15 residues. Looked up from germline, CDR1 is MNHEY and CDR2 is SVGAGI. Germline trimming cut 6 bases from V and 2 bases from J; bases unmatched to any gene: 7. The CDR3 sequence is CASSPDRQGNQPQHF. CDR3 coding DNA: TGTGCCAGCAGCCCGGACAGGCAGGGCAATCAGCCCCAGCATTTT.

Points on this clone: Germline is not matched at one junction end, which may reflect a read error. This chain links TRBV7-8 with TRBJ1-3; no reliable D call. CDR3 length equals 12 residues. Germline V gene sequence: CDR1 SGHVS, CDR2 FQNEAQ. The CDR3 DNA reads as TGTGCCAGCAGCTTCGGGGAAACACTCCTACATTTT. This encodes CASSFGETLLHF.

The rearrangement joins TRBV6-1 to TRBJ1-1, with D possibly being TRBD1 (6 bases). The CDR3 totals 14 residues. CDR1 and CDR2 from the germline V gene are MNHNS and SASEGT. Trimming took 6 bases from V and 3 from J, leaving 14 bases between them. DNA for the CDR3: TGTGCCAGCAGCCAACAGGGAATCTACACTGAAGCTTTCTTT. Amino acid sequence: CASSQQGIYTEAFF.

V and J are TRBV5-1 and TRBJ2-2; a possible D gene is TRBD2 (5 bases). This CDR3 is 15 amino acids long. With 0 bases removed from V and 3 bases from J, the gap between germline ends came to 9 bases. Germline V CDR1 and CDR2: SGHRS, YFSETQ. The DNA of the CDR3 is TGCGCCAGCAGCTTGGTAACAGCGGACACCGGGGAGCTGTTTTTT. Translation: CASSLVTADTGELFF. Together with reference TRBV5-1 and TRBJ2-2, the CDR3 gives the full variable domain: KAGVTQTPRYLIKTRGQQVTLSCSPISGHRSVSWYQQTPGQGLQFLFEYFSETQRNKGNFPGRFSGRQFSNSRSEMNVSTLELGDSALYLCASSLVTADTGELFFGEGSRLTVL.

This rearrangement joins TRBV28 to TRBJ2-2; 9 nucleotides match TRBD1. This CDR3 spans 15 amino acids. Germline CDR1 MDHEN, CDR2 SYDVKM. Trimming took 3 bases from V and 4 from J; bases not matched to a gene: 3. The CDR3 spells CASSFGQGSTGELFF. The CDR3, as DNA: TGTGCCAGCAGTTTCGGACAGGGGTCCACCGGGGAGCTGTTTTTT.

This chain uses TRBV19 with TRBJ1-2, with D tentatively TRBD1 (6 bases). Germline CDR1 is LNHDA and CDR2 is SQIVND (reference sequence). Trimming took off 2 bases at V and 6 bases at J, with 10 bases between the two ends. The length of the CDR3 is 13 residues. DNA of the CDR3: TGTGCCAGTAGTATACGGGGGGCTGATGGCTACACCTTC. The encoded protein is CASSIRGADGYTF.

As concerns this clone: Within the sample, other DNA sequences also encode this same CDR3. V usage is TRBV7-8 and J usage is TRBJ1-5, with TRBD1 identical over 9 bases. V was pared by 3 bases and J by 1 base, with 1 base of the junction left unmatched. This CDR3 has 15 amino acids. Germline V CDR1 and CDR2: SGHVS, FQNEAQ. This chain's CDR3 is CASSLGQGSNQPQHF. In DNA, the CDR3 is TGTGCCAGCAGCTTGGGACAGGGCAGCAATCAGCCCCAGCATTTT. Full variable domain (remainder filled in from reference TRBV7-8 and TRBJ1-5): GAGVSQSPRYKVAKRGQDVALRCDPISGHVSLFWYQQALGQGPEFLTYFQNEAQLDKSGLPSDRFFAERPEGSVSTLKIQRTQQEDSAVYLCASSLGQGSNQPQHFGDGTRLSIL.

CDR3 amino acids: CASSQVPPATGITTQYF. Here the CDR3 DNA reads TGTGCCAGCAGCCAAGTTCCGCCGGCGACAGGGATTACCACCCAGTACTTC. J is TRBJ2-5 and V is TRBV4-2, with TRBD1 matching 7 bases. The length of the CDR3 is 17 residues. Germline values: CDR1 LGHNA, CDR2 YNFKEQ. With V trimmed by 1 base and J by 8 bases, 16 bases remained unmatched.

The chain uses TRBV5-1 and TRBJ1-1, with D possibly TRBD1 on 5 matching bases. This CDR3 spans 14 amino acids. CDR1 is SGHRS, CDR2 YFSETQ, per germline. The V end lost 0 bases, the J end lost 2 bases, and 8 bases lay between the germline ends. CDR3 sequence: CASSLGQINTEAFF. For the CDR3, the DNA is TGCGCCAGCAGCTTGGGACAGATAAACACTGAAGCTTTCTTT.

This chain joins TRBV27 and TRBJ1-6; 8 bases are a match to TRBD1. Unmatched junction bases numbered 9, after V lost 4 bases and J lost 7 bases. From germline, CDR1 is MNHEY and CDR2 SMNVEV (reference sequence). The CDR3 runs 16 residues. The CDR3 is CASSSTGGWGNSPLHF. CDR3 nucleotides: TGTGCCAGCAGTTCCACAGGGGGTTGGGGGAATTCACCCCTCCACTTT.

The genes are TRBV10-3 and TRBJ2-5; 9 nucleotides agree with TRBD1. The CDR3 totals 13 residues. The germline V gene has CDR1 ENHRY and CDR2 SYGVKD. The junction had 8 bases not matched to a gene; V was cut back by 6 bases and J by 9 bases. CDR3 amino acids: CAISEDRGAAQYF. DNA of the CDR3: TGTGCCATCAGCGAGGACAGGGGAGCGGCCCAGTACTTC.

This chain links TRBV15 with TRBJ1-3, with D perhaps matching TRBD1 (6 bases). In germline, CDR1 is LNHNV, CDR2 YYDKDF (reference sequence). V lost 5 bases, J lost 4 bases, and 9 bases lay in between. This CDR3 region has 13 residues. Here the CDR3 reads CATSWGLGNTIYF. CDR3 sequence (DNA): TGTGCCACCAGCTGGGGGCTCGGAAACACCATATATTTT.